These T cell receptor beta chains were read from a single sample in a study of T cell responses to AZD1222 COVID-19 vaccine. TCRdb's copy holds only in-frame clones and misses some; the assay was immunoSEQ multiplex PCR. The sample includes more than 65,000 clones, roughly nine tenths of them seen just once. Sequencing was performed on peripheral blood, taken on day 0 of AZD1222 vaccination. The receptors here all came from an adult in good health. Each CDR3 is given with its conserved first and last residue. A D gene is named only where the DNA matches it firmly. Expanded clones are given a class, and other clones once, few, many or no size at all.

DNA: TGTGCCAGTAGTAGTTTTTCTGGAAACACCATATATTTT
CDR3: CASSSFSGNTIYF
V: TRBV19
J: TRBJ1-3
D: NA
size: few

DNA: TGTGCCATCAGTGATAGATCAGGGCGGGAAGAGACCCAGTACTTC
CDR3: CAISDRSGREETQYF
V: TRBV10-3
J: TRBJ2-5
D: NA
size: NA

DNA: TGTGCCAGCAGTTACCGGCCCAAAGGTGGTGAGCAGTTCTTC
CDR3: CASSYRPKGGEQFF
V: TRBV6-5
J: TRBJ2-1
D: NA
size: NA

DNA: TGTGCCAGCAGCTTACCTAGGACAGGGAAAGTTGCAGATACGCAGTATTTT
CDR3: CASSLPRTGKVADTQYF
V: TRBV7-2
J: TRBJ2-3
D: TRBD1
size: NA

DNA: TGTGCCAGCAGTTCAGGACAGGGGGGAGGCAATCAGCCCCAGCATTTT
CDR3: CASSSGQGGGNQPQHF
V: TRBV6-5
J: TRBJ1-5
D: TRBD1
size: NA

DNA: TGCAGCGTTGAGCAGTTTGGGGCCAACGTCCTGACTTTC
CDR3: CSVEQFGANVLTF
V: TRBV29-1
J: TRBJ2-6
D: NA
size: NA

DNA: TGTGCCAGCAGCCTCCGACAGGGATCCTACGAGCAGTACTTC
CDR3: CASSLRQGSYEQYF
V: TRBV3-1/TRBV3-2
J: TRBJ2-7
D: TRBD1
size: NA

DNA: TGTGCCAGCAGCCATCCACCCAGGGGGCGCGGCACTGAAGCTTTCTTT
CDR3: CASSHPPRGRGTEAFF
V: TRBV3-1/TRBV3-2
J: TRBJ1-1
D: TRBD1
size: NA

DNA: TGTGCCAGCAGCTTAACTAGCGGGGCGGGGGATACGCAGTATTTT
CDR3: CASSLTSGAGDTQYF
V: TRBV7-9
J: TRBJ2-3
D: TRBD2
size: NA

DNA: TGTGCCTGGGGGACAGGGGGCGATCAGCCCCAGCATTTT
CDR3: CAWGTGGDQPQHF
V: TRBV30
J: TRBJ1-5
D: TRBD1
size: NA

DNA: TGTGCCAGCAGCCCCGCGGGACGTCAGCCCCAGCATTTT
CDR3: CASSPAGRQPQHF
V: TRBV7-9
J: TRBJ1-5
D: NA
size: NA

DNA: TGTGCCAGCAGTTCGGACAGGAGCCTACCCAATGAGCAGTTCTTC
CDR3: CASSSDRSLPNEQFF
V: TRBV6-2/TRBV6-3
J: TRBJ2-1
D: TRBD1
size: NA

DNA: TGTGCCAGCAGCCCCCAACAGGACACCATATATTTT
CDR3: CASSPQQDTIYF
V: TRBV9
J: TRBJ1-3
D: NA
size: NA

DNA: TGTGCCAGTAGTACCGGGCGCGGGGGCTCCTACGAGCAGTACTTC
CDR3: CASSTGRGGSYEQYF
V: TRBV19
J: TRBJ2-7
D: TRBD2
size: NA

DNA: TGTGCCTGGAGTGTGGACAGGGGGCAAAGCCCCGATGGCTACACCTTC
CDR3: CAWSVDRGQSPDGYTF
V: TRBV30
J: TRBJ1-2
D: TRBD1
size: NA

DNA: TGTGCCAGCAGCCTCGGACTAGCGGGGAGACAAGAGACCCAGTACTTC
CDR3: CASSLGLAGRQETQYF
V: TRBV3-1/TRBV3-2
J: TRBJ2-5
D: TRBD2
size: NA

DNA: TGCGCGGCTTCGGGCGGGGGAATCTACGAGCAGTACTTC
CDR3: CAASGGGIYEQYF
V: TRBV10-2
J: TRBJ2-7
D: TRBD2
size: NA

DNA: TGTGCCAGCAGCCCCCCGGAGGACACTGAAGCTTTCTTT
CDR3: CASSPPEDTEAFF
V: TRBV7-3
J: TRBJ1-1
D: NA
size: NA

DNA: TGTGCCAGCAGCCAACAGGGCTCCTATAATTCACCCCTCCACTTT
CDR3: CASSQQGSYNSPLHF
V: TRBV2
J: TRBJ1-6
D: NA
size: NA

DNA: TGTGCCAGTAGTAACGTCAAGAATGAAAAACTGTTTTTT
CDR3: CASSNVKNEKLFF
V: TRBV19
J: TRBJ1-4
D: NA
size: once

DNA: TGCGCCAGCAGCTTGCCAGGGTCGAACACCGGGGAGCTGTTTTTT
CDR3: CASSLPGSNTGELFF
V: TRBV5-1
J: TRBJ2-2
D: NA
size: NA

DNA: TGTGCCAGTAGCGACGGGCGGGAGGGCCTAAAGCAGTATTTT
CDR3: CASSDGREGLKQYF
V: TRBV19
J: TRBJ2-3
D: TRBD2
size: NA

DNA: TGTGCCAGCAGCTTAGATATCGGGCAGGGGGCCACCGGGCAGTACTTC
CDR3: CASSLDIGQGATGQYF
V: TRBV7-9
J: TRBJ2-7
D: TRBD1
size: NA

DNA: TGTGCCAGCAGCCAAGTAGAAGTAGCCGAGATCCGGGGGGAGCAGTACTTC
CDR3: CASSQVEVAEIRGEQYF
V: TRBV4-2
J: TRBJ2-7
D: NA
size: NA

DNA: TGTGCCAGCAGCTTAGAGAGGGTTTCTGAAAAACTGTTTTTT
CDR3: CASSLERVSEKLFF
V: TRBV7-2
J: TRBJ1-4
D: NA
size: NA

DNA: TGTGCCAGCAGCCAGGGACACTCCTACGAGCAGTACTTC
CDR3: CASSQGHSYEQYF
V: TRBV14
J: TRBJ2-7
D: NA
size: NA

DNA: TGTGCCAGCAGTCGGAGGGGGGCCTCCTTGAACACTGAAGCTTTCTTT
CDR3: CASSRRGASLNTEAFF
V: TRBV5-8
J: TRBJ1-1
D: NA
size: NA

DNA: TGTGCCGTTCGGTGGGCTGGGGCCAACGTCCTGACTTTC
CDR3: CAVRWAGANVLTF
V: TRBV12-3/TRBV12-4
J: TRBJ2-6
D: NA
size: NA

DNA: TGTGCCAGCAGTGAACAAGGGACAGGGGTAGGTCACGAGCAGTACTTC
CDR3: CASSEQGTGVGHEQYF
V: TRBV25-1
J: TRBJ2-7
D: TRBD1
size: NA

DNA: TGTGCCAGCAGCTGGGGACAGGGAAGGGGCAATGAGCAGTTCTTC
CDR3: CASSWGQGRGNEQFF
V: TRBV7-2
J: TRBJ2-1
D: TRBD1
size: NA

DNA: TGTGCCAGCAGCTTAGGAGGGGGCGTTAACGCTTCACCCCTCCACTTT
CDR3: CASSLGGGVNASPLHF
V: TRBV13
J: TRBJ1-6
D: TRBD1
size: few

DNA: TGTGCCAGCAGCGTATCCGGTGGATTAGATACGCAGTATTTT
CDR3: CASSVSGGLDTQYF
V: TRBV9
J: TRBJ2-3
D: NA
size: NA

DNA: TGTGCCAGCAAGGTGGGGGACAGGGGATCCTACGAGCAGTACTTC
CDR3: CASKVGDRGSYEQYF
V: TRBV2
J: TRBJ2-7
D: TRBD1
size: NA

DNA: TGTGCCACCAGCAGAGATTTGTGGAGTAACTATGGCTACACCTTC
CDR3: CATSRDLWSNYGYTF
V: TRBV15
J: TRBJ1-2
D: NA
size: NA

DNA: TGTGCCAGTAGTATAGAAGGGGACACTGAAGCTTTCTTT
CDR3: CASSIEGDTEAFF
V: TRBV19
J: TRBJ1-1
D: NA
size: few

DNA: TGTGCCAGCAGTCAGTACAATGAGCAGTTCTTC
CDR3: CASSQYNEQFF
V: TRBV28
J: TRBJ2-1
D: NA
size: few

DNA: TGCGCCAGCAGCTCTGGGGGGCGGTTGAACACTGAAGCTTTCTTT
CDR3: CASSSGGRLNTEAFF
V: TRBV5-1
J: TRBJ1-1
D: NA
size: NA

DNA: TGTGCCAGTAGTAGCCCTCGTGGGGCGGGCACCCAGCCCCAGCATTTT
CDR3: CASSSPRGAGTQPQHF
V: TRBV19
J: TRBJ1-5
D: NA
size: NA

DNA: TGTGCCAGCAGCGTAGATTTGGGACAGGGAAGCGAGCAGTACTTC
CDR3: CASSVDLGQGSEQYF
V: TRBV9
J: TRBJ2-7
D: TRBD1
size: NA

DNA: TGTGCCAGCAGCGGAAACGGGATAGGGGGGCAAGAGACCCAGTACTTC
CDR3: CASSGNGIGGQETQYF
V: TRBV9
J: TRBJ2-5
D: NA
size: NA

DNA: TGTGCCAGCAGTCGGGACGTCGGGGAAAAACTGTTTTTT
CDR3: CASSRDVGEKLFF
V: TRBV14
J: TRBJ1-4
D: NA
size: NA

DNA: TGTGCCAGCAGTCCATCGATCTACAATGAGCAGTTCTTC
CDR3: CASSPSIYNEQFF
V: TRBV2
J: TRBJ2-1
D: NA
size: NA

DNA: TGTGCCAGCTCCCCCCCGGAGGCGGTGAGCGACCGGCGGGGCGAGCAGTACTTC
CDR3: CASSPPEAVSDRRGEQYF
V: TRBV18
J: TRBJ2-7
D: NA
size: NA

DNA: TGTGCCTGGACCCGAGCAGGGTCCTACGAGCAGTACTTC
CDR3: CAWTRAGSYEQYF
V: TRBV30
J: TRBJ2-7
D: NA
size: NA

DNA: TGTGCCAGTAGTCCCCGTGAGGCTCGCGAAAAACTGTTTTTT
CDR3: CASSPREAREKLFF
V: TRBV19
J: TRBJ1-4
D: NA
size: NA

DNA: TGTGCCAGCAGCCGAGGGGGCAATCAGCCCCAGCATTTT
CDR3: CASSRGGNQPQHF
V: TRBV12-3/TRBV12-4
J: TRBJ1-5
D: NA
size: NA

DNA: TGTGCCAGCAGGGACAGTCTGAACACTGAAGCTTTCTTT
CDR3: CASRDSLNTEAFF
V: TRBV28
J: TRBJ1-1
D: NA
size: NA

DNA: TGTGCCAGCAGTTACCACGACGGTCCGAGCGAGCAGTACTTC
CDR3: CASSYHDGPSEQYF
V: TRBV6-6
J: TRBJ2-7
D: NA
size: NA

DNA: TGTGCCAGCAGTTACGACAGGGCGCTTGTAGAGCAGTACTTC
CDR3: CASSYDRALVEQYF
V: TRBV6-5
J: TRBJ2-7
D: TRBD1
size: few

DNA: TGTGCCTGGGACCGCACAGGGGACCTCAATCAGCCCCAGCATTTT
CDR3: CAWDRTGDLNQPQHF
V: TRBV30
J: TRBJ1-5
D: TRBD1
size: NA

DNA: TGTGCCAGCAGCAAAAGGGGGACTACCACAGATACGCAGTATTTT
CDR3: CASSKRGTTTDTQYF
V: TRBV11-3
J: TRBJ2-3
D: NA
size: NA

DNA: TGTGCCAGCAGCGGACTAGCGGAAAGCTCCTACAATGAGCAGTTCTTC
CDR3: CASSGLAESSYNEQFF
V: TRBV9
J: TRBJ2-1
D: TRBD2
size: NA

DNA: TGCAGCGTGGGGCAGGGCTACTATGGCTACACCTTC
CDR3: CSVGQGYYGYTF
V: TRBV29-1
J: TRBJ1-2
D: NA
size: NA

DNA: TGTGCCAGCAGCCCCGGACAGTTGCGGGCGGAGACCCAGTACTTC
CDR3: CASSPGQLRAETQYF
V: TRBV3-1/TRBV3-2
J: TRBJ2-5
D: NA
size: NA

DNA: TGTGCCAGCAGGGGGCCGGGTGGGTACGAGCAGTTCTTC
CDR3: CASRGPGGYEQFF
V: TRBV28
J: TRBJ2-1
D: NA
size: few